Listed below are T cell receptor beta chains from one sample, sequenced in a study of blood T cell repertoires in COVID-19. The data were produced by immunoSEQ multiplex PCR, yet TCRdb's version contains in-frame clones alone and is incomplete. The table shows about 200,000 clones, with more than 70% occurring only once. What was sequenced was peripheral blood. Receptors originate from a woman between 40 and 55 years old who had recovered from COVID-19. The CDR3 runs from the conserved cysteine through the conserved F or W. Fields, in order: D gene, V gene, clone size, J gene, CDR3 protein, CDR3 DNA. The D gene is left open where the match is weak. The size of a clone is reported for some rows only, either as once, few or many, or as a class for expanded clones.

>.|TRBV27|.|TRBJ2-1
CARERDEQFF
TGTGCCAGGGAGCGGGATGAGCAGTTCTTC
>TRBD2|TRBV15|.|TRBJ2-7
CATSRGLAYEQYF
TGTGCCACCAGCAGGGGACTAGCCTACGAGCAGTACTTC
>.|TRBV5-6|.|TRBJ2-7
CASSGGLLNYEQYF
TGTGCCAGCAGCGGGGGACTGCTTAACTACGAGCAGTACTTC
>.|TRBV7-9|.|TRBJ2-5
CASSLSYLRDGQETQYF
TGTGCCAGCAGCTTGTCGTACTTGCGGGACGGACAAGAGACCCAGTACTTC
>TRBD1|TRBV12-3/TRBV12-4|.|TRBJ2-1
CASSFPPGTAEFF
TGTGCCAGCAGTTTCCCCCCCGGGACAGCTGAGTTCTTC
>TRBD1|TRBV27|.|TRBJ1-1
CASSVGQVTEAFF
TGTGCCAGCAGTGTCGGACAGGTCACTGAAGCTTTCTTT
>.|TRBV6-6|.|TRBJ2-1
CASSLGGLSHNEQFF
TGTGCCAGCAGTTTGGGGGGGCTCAGCCACAATGAGCAGTTCTTC
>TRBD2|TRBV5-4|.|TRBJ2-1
CASTVAGGGAYNEQFF
TGTGCCAGCACAGTAGCGGGAGGAGGGGCCTACAATGAGCAGTTCTTC
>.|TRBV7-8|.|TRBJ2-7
CASKVGSSYEQYF
TGTGCCAGCAAGGTGGGGAGCTCCTACGAGCAGTACTTC
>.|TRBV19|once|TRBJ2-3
CASSITRGTDTQYF
TGTGCCAGTAGTATAACCAGGGGCACAGATACGCAGTATTTT
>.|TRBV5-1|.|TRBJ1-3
CASSLRGIQSGNTIYF
TGCGCCAGCAGCTTGCGGGGGATACAATCTGGAAACACCATATATTTT
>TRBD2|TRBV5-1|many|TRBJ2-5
CASSLALAGGPQETQYF
TGCGCCAGCAGCTTGGCACTAGCGGGAGGGCCTCAAGAGACCCAGTACTTC
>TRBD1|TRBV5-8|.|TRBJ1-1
CASSFGTGDFSEAFF
TGTGCCAGCAGCTTCGGGACAGGGGATTTCTCTGAAGCTTTCTTT
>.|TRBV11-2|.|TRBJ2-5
CASSGQRYGETQYF
TGTGCCAGCAGCGGACAGAGGTACGGGGAGACCCAGTACTTC
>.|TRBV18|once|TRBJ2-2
CASSPRASDANTGELFF
TGTGCCAGCTCACCACGGGCGAGTGATGCGAACACCGGGGAGCTGTTTTTT
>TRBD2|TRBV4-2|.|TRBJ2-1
CASSQKGRSSGERYNEQFF
TGTGCCAGCAGCCAGAAGGGGCGGTCTAGCGGGGAACGATACAATGAGCAGTTCTTC
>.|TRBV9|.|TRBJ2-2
CASSRPLEAGELFF
TGTGCCAGCAGCCGACCCCTAGAAGCCGGGGAGCTGTTTTTT
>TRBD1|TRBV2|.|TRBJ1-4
CASSLTGATNEKLFF
TGTGCCAGCAGTCTGACAGGGGCAACTAATGAAAAACTGTTTTTT
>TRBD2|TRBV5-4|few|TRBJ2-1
CASSHPSAGDRYNEQFF
TGTGCCAGCAGCCACCCTTCGGCGGGAGATAGGTACAATGAGCAGTTCTTC
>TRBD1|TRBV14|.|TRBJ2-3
CASSQEDRVWGNTDTQYF
TGTGCCAGCAGCCAAGAAGACAGGGTTTGGGGAAACACAGATACGCAGTATTTT
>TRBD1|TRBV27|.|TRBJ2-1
CASSPSDRGYNEQFF
TGTGCCAGCAGTCCCTCGGACAGGGGTTACAATGAGCAGTTCTTC
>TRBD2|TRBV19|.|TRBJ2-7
CASSMILAGNYEQYF
TGTGCCAGTAGTATGATCCTAGCGGGGAACTACGAGCAGTACTTC
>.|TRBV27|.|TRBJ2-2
CASSYGRNTGELFF
TGTGCCAGCAGTTATGGCAGAAACACCGGGGAGCTGTTTTTT
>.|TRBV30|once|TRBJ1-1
CAWSVARVSGMNTEAFF
TGTGCCTGGAGTGTAGCCAGGGTTTCAGGCATGAACACTGAAGCTTTCTTT
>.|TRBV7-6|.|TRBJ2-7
CASSPTSLSSYEQYF
TGTGCCAGCAGCCCAACTAGCTTAAGCTCCTACGAGCAGTACTTC
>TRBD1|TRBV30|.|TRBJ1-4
CAWSTQGREKLFF
TGTGCCTGGAGTACACAGGGGCGAGAAAAACTGTTTTTT